The 7 T cell receptor beta chains below all came from one sample that was sequenced in a study of T-cell memory formation after mild COVID-19 listed by TCRdb under 2021. Preparation of the library involved 5' RACE. Sequenced on an Illumina NovaSeq 6000. The raw public reads went through TCRdb reprocessing: fastp at Q25, MiXCR clone calling, in-frame beta chains kept. Rows with one shared CDR3 protein collapse into an entry with the most common genes and DNA. The sample data list hundreds of thousands of distinct CDR3 sequences, and roughly 20% of these were observed just once. The ten largest clonotypes hold about an eighth of the sample. Sequenced: PBMCs or a T cell subset sorted from them (not recorded which). These receptor sequences come from an adult woman who had mild COVID-19 (a few samples of this study predate the infection). The sample titles of this study are shuffled in the database, so cell type and time point are left out; the donor was told from shared clones.

This clonotype was seen ten or more times. CDR3 bases: TGTGCCAGCAGCTTGGGATTGGTGGATAGGTGGGCTGGCACCGGGGAGCTGTTTTTT. This sequence encodes CASSLGLVDRWAGTGELFF. V gene TRBV5-4 combines with J gene TRBJ2-2; no reliable D call. The germline V gene encodes CDR1 SGHNT and CDR2 YYREEE (reference sequence). This CDR3 is built from 19 residues. V was pared by 0 bases and J by 4 bases, with 22 bases between.

This clonotype was counted a few times. The chain carries TRBV5-5 and TRBJ2-2; TRBD1 matches 9 bases. The CDR3 runs 16 residues. Germline CDR1 is SGHKS and CDR2 is YYEKEE (reference sequence). With 4 bases clipped from V and 6 bases from J, the junction kept 10 bases outside the gene matches. Here the CDR3 reads CASSPPGQGVPGELFF. The CDR3 DNA follows: TGTGCCAGCAGCCCACCGGGACAGGGCGTCCCCGGGGAGCTGTTTTTT.

The chain is built from TRBV19 and TRBJ2-3; D not certain. This CDR3 has 16 residues. V was shortened by 3 bases and J by 1 base, with 14 bases between the two germline ends. Germline V CDR1 and CDR2: LNHDA, SQIVND (reference sequence). Written as DNA, the CDR3 is TGTGCCAGTAGTATCGGCCTGGCATCAGGCACAGATACGCAGTATTTT. It encodes CASSIGLASGTDTQYF.

This clonotype was detected many times. The V gene is TRBV20-1, the J gene TRBJ1-1; D is undetermined. The length of the CDR3 is 11 residues. Germline V gene sequence: CDR1 DFQATT, CDR2 SNEGSKA (reference sequence). The V end was cut by 7 bases, the J end by 1 base, with 7 bases between. The CDR3 coding sequence is TGCAGTGTGCGTAGGAACACTGAAGCTTTCTTT. Amino acid sequence: CSVRRNTEAFF.

This clonotype was counted a single time. CDR3 sequence reads: CASRIGGTRGGYTF. As DNA, the CDR3 is TGTGCCAGCAGGATCGGCGGAACGCGGGGAGGCTACACCTTC. This sequence joins TRBV7-8 and TRBJ1-2; no clear D gene. Trimming cost V 6 bases and J 8 bases, with 19 bases left between them. This CDR3 region has 14 residues. From germline, CDR1 is SGHVS and CDR2 FQNEAQ.

This clonotype has a single count. The chain couples TRBV7-9 to TRBJ1-5; maybe TRBD1 (5 bases). This CDR3 has 14 residues. Germline CDR1 SEHNR, CDR2 FQNEAQ (reference sequence). Trimming left V 7 bases short and J 2 bases short, with 12 bases between. In DNA form, the CDR3 reads TGTGCCAGCACCCGGGGACTTGGCAATCAGCCCCAGCATTTT. Protein: CASTRGLGNQPQHF.

This sequence joins TRBV7-3 and TRBJ2-1; 9 bases align to TRBD2. The CDR3 is 15 amino acids. Germline loops: CDR1 SGHTA, CDR2 FQGTGA. V lost 5 bases, J lost 10 bases, and 12 bases stayed unmatched. The DNA of the CDR3 is TGTGCCAGCAGCCCCCGGGTAGCGGGGGAGCCGGAGCAGTTCTTC. Its translation is CASSPRVAGEPEQFF.